This T cell receptor beta chain came from a study of cytomegalovirus exposure and HLA in healthy donors. Broader study findings: 150 or so TCR beta chains were listed as cytomegalovirus-associated. In the analysis, some V segments, TRBV6-2 and TRBV6-3 included, were excluded as indistinguishable. When a later analysis was performed, an Asian-associated ancestry cluster reportedly had fewer N-insertions than the roughly 700-donor mean.

This CDR3 has 17 residues. V lost 6 bases and J lost 7, with 25 bases in between. Germline-derived CDR1 and CDR2 are MRHNA and SNTAGT. 60 Vbeta and 13 Jbeta primers were used in PCR. Authors' data handling: In a later analysis, of roughly 73 million unique beta chains, some 10 million appeared in at least two donors. Profiling relied on immunoSEQ multiplex PCR, and the TCRdb table lists in-frame clones only, not all of them. Clone size and the V and J calls come from that table; the DNA yielded D and trimming. Here the sample spans approximately 67,000 clones, roughly 65% being singletons. On this clone: What it recognizes is unknown.

The chain couples TRBV6-4 to TRBJ2-1, with D maybe TRBD2 (7 bases). The receptor comes from a woman younger than 45 in good health and CMV-seronegative. What was sequenced was PBMCs. The CDR3 here is CASSTLAGARTRNEQFF. In DNA form, the CDR3 reads TGTGCCAGCAGCACCCTCGCGGGGGCGCGGACACGGAATGAGCAGTTCTTC.